The 5 T cell receptor beta chains listed next were all sequenced from one sample in a study of human T cells and chemical hapten exposure. Specified time point: patch test 1, 2 weeks after DPC sensitization. Treatment given: therapeutic diphenylcyclopropenone sensitization with weekly scalp DPC. TCRdb passed the RACE reads through MiXCR, listing each CDR3 protein once. The sample lists about 71,000 distinct CDR3 sequences, about 9.1% seen once, with about 3.1% in the top ten. This material consisted of whole blood, taken in connection with sensitization to the hapten diphenylcyclopropenone (DPC). Receptor source: a middle-aged woman with alopecia areata. Some clones in this sample may be carry-over from other donors' samples.

This clonotype has just a few counts. The chain employs TRBV21-1 and TRBJ1-4. TRBV21-1 is termed a pseudogene. CDR3 length equals 12 residues. The CDR3 protein is CASSRSNEKLFF. As DNA, the CDR3 is TGTGCCAGCAGCAGATCGAATGAAAAACTGTTTTTT.

The chain carries TRBV5-1 and TRBJ1-6; possible D gene TRBD1, 5 bases. CDR1 and CDR2 from the germline V gene are SGHRS and YFSETQ. The CDR3 loop spans 14 amino acids. V was trimmed by 3 bases and J by 9 bases, leaving 13 bases between them. This CDR3 is CASSYGGVGSPLHF. DNA of the CDR3: TGCGCCAGCAGCTACGGGGGGGTCGGTTCACCCCTCCACTTT. The complete variable domain, with remaining parts taken from reference TRBV5-1 and TRBJ1-6, reads KAGVTQTPRYLIKTRGQQVTLSCSPISGHRSVSWYQQTPGQGLQFLFEYFSETQRNKGNFPGRFSGRQFSNSRSEMNVSTLELGDSALYLCASSYGGVGSPLHFGNGTRLTVT.

This clonotype turned up a few times. V and J are TRBV12-3 or TRBV12-4 and TRBJ1-3; 7 nucleotides align to TRBD1. The CDR3 extends over 16 amino acids. Trimming took 3 bases from V and 0 from J; bases not matched to a gene: 5. The CDR3, as DNA: TGTGCCAGCAGTTTTCGTAGGGGGCCCTCTGGAAACACCATATATTTT. The encoded protein is CASSFRRGPSGNTIYF.

This clonotype was counted at least ten times. The chain couples TRBV7-2 to TRBJ2-7, with D uncertain. Germline CDR1 SGHTA, CDR2 FQGNSA. CDR3 length equals 15 residues. V dropped 5 bases and J dropped 3 bases, with 17 bases sitting between them. DNA for the CDR3: TGTGCCAGCAGCGCTATGGCTGTAAGGGACTACGAGCAGTACTTC. Translating gives CASSAMAVRDYEQYF.

This clonotype has ten or more counts. The rearrangement links TRBV10-2 to TRBJ1-2; 8 nucleotides align to TRBD1. This CDR3 spans 16 amino acids. With V trimmed by 2 bases and J by 4 bases, 9 bases remained unmatched. The germline gives CDR1 WSHSY, CDR2 SAAADI. CDR3 DNA sequence: TGCGCCAGCAGTGAGAATATGGCAGGGGGCGGCTATGGCTACACCTTC. It encodes CASSENMAGGGYGYTF.